The 20 T cell receptor beta chains given below trace back to one sample, sequenced in a study of Ad26.COV2.S vaccination and SARS-CoV-2 variants. Described treatment: around 19 received Ad26.COV2.S at low or high dose, single or two shots; about 5 received placebo; per-sample allocation not given. Specimens were obtained on day 63 following the first vaccine or placebo injection. The protocol was immunoSEQ multiplex PCR, while the TCRdb copy is restricted to in-frame clones and leaves out a portion. The sample carries hundreds of thousands of clones, more than 70% recorded once. Sequenced material: peripheral blood, taken in a trial of Ad26.COV2.S vaccine versus placebo. The receptors originated from a person between 18 and 65 years old who received the Ad26.COV2.S COVID-19 vaccine or a placebo.

The J gene is TRBJ2-7, the V gene TRBV13; TRBD2 agrees at 9 bases. V shed 5 bases and J 2 bases; nucleotides not matched to a gene: 7. The CDR3 is 15 amino acids. Germline-derived CDR1 and CDR2 are PRHDT and FYEKMQ (reference sequence). The CDR3, as DNA: TGTGCCAGCAGCCAACTGACTAGCGGAACCTACGAGCAGTACTTC. Its protein product is CASSQLTSGTYEQYF.

The chain joins TRBV19 to TRBJ2-3; D is undetermined. CDR1 LNHDA and CDR2 SQIVND come from the germline V gene (reference sequence). The CDR3 is 13 residues long. V lost 1 base to trimming and J lost 2 bases, with 4 bases between them. The CDR3 loop is CASSIVDTDTQYF. In nucleotides, the CDR3 is TGTGCCAGTAGTATAGTTGACACAGATACGCAGTATTTT. Variable domain in full (rest from reference TRBV19 and TRBJ2-3): DGGITQSPKYLFRKEGQNVTLSCEQNLNHDAMYWYRQDPGQGLRLIYYSQIVNDFQKGDIAEGYSVSREKKESFPLTVTSAQKNPTAFYLCASSIVDTDTQYFGPGTRLTVL.

The gene calls are TRBV5-5 and TRBJ2-7, with 7 positions matching TRBD2. Germline assignment: CDR1 SGHKS and CDR2 YYEKEE (reference sequence). The CDR3 spans 17 residues. Trimming at V came to 0 bases and at J to 0 bases, leaving 9 bases not matched to a gene. CDR3 region: CASSLGYPGRVSYEQYF. DNA of the CDR3: TGTGCCAGCAGCTTGGGGTATCCAGGGAGGGTCTCCTACGAGCAGTACTTC. Together with reference TRBV5-5 and TRBJ2-7, the CDR3 gives the full variable domain: DAGVTQSPTHLIKTRGQQVTLRCSPISGHKSVSWYQQVLGQGPQFIFQYYEKEERGRGNFPDRFSARQFPNYSSELNVNALLLGDSALYLCASSLGYPGRVSYEQYFGPGTRLTVT.

The chain recombines TRBV30 with TRBJ2-5; D tentatively reads TRBD1 or TRBD2 (6 bases each). V lost 2 bases and J 3 bases, leaving 16 bases between the germline ends. Germline CDR1 is GTSNPN and CDR2 is SVGIG (reference sequence). This CDR3 spans 15 amino acids. DNA of the CDR3: TGTGCCTGGAGTAGGGGGGACGGCCGAAAAGAGACCCAGTACTTC. This sequence encodes CAWSRGDGRKETQYF. Full variable domain (outside the CDR3, taken from reference TRBV30 and TRBJ2-5): SQTIHQWPATLVQPVGSPLSLECTVEGTSNPNLYWYRQAAGRGLQLLFYSVGIGQISSEVPQNLSASRPQDRQFILSSKKLLLSDSGFYLCAWSRGDGRKETQYFGPGTRLLVL.

V gene TRBV6-5 combines with J gene TRBJ2-7; 9 nucleotides agree with TRBD1. After removal of 6 bases from V and 4 bases from J, the junction contained 10 bases not matched to a gene. This CDR3 is 15 amino acids long. Germline CDR1 is MNHEY and CDR2 is SVGAGI. The CDR3 protein is CASSKSTGGEYEQYF. The CDR3 DNA sequence: TGTGCCAGCAGCAAATCGACAGGGGGGGAGTACGAGCAGTACTTC.

The chain uses TRBV29-1 and TRBJ1-1; D not resolved. V dropped 5 bases and J dropped 0 bases, with 4 bases sitting between them. CDR3 length: 11 residues. Germline loops: CDR1 SQVTM, CDR2 ANQGSEA. The CDR3 nucleotides are TGCAGCGTTATCCTGAACACTGAAGCTTTCTTT. Protein sequence: CSVILNTEAFF.

V gene TRBV10-2 combines with J gene TRBJ2-7; D unclear. Germline lookup yields CDR1 WSHSY and CDR2 SAAADI. V was pared by 4 bases and J by 2 bases, with 18 bases between. This CDR3 is 16 amino acids long. This chain's CDR3 is CASSGSIQPDPYEQYF. The CDR3 DNA reads as TGCGCCAGCAGTGGGAGCATCCAACCGGACCCCTACGAGCAGTACTTC.

CDR3 sequence (DNA): TGTGCCACCAGTGATTCCCATTCCCTGGGCCTGAGGGATACGCAGTATTTT. Amino acid sequence: CATSDSHSLGLRDTQYF. This rearrangement joins TRBV24-1 to TRBJ2-3; D uncertain. The CDR3 sequence is 17 residues long. Germline CDR1 KGHDR, CDR2 SFDVKD. V was shortened by 2 bases and J by 6 bases, with 20 bases between the two germline ends.

In nucleotides, the CDR3 is TGCGCCAGCAGCCGCGTTTGGGACTTGAACACCGGGGAGCTGTTTTTT. Its translation is CASSRVWDLNTGELFF. The V gene is TRBV4-1, the J gene TRBJ2-2, with D possibly TRBD2 on 6 matching bases. The CDR3 loop spans 16 amino acids. Germline values: CDR1 MGHRA, CDR2 YSYEKL. Deletions cut 4 bases from V and 1 base from J, with 13 bases between.

This chain uses TRBV7-9 with TRBJ2-5; perhaps TRBD1 as D (6 bases). The V end was cut by 4 bases, the J end by 3 bases, with 12 bases between. The CDR3 covers 14 residues. The germline gives CDR1 SEHNR, CDR2 FQNEAQ (reference sequence). The CDR3 DNA reads as TGTGCCAGCAGCTCGCCGACAGGCGAAGAGACCCAGTACTTC. This gives the protein CASSSPTGEETQYF.

The rearrangement links TRBV6-5 to TRBJ2-7; perhaps TRBD1 as D (6 bases). This CDR3 has 14 amino acids. Germline-derived CDR1 and CDR2 are MNHEY and SVGAGI. Trimming pared 6 bases from V and 2 bases from J, leaving 14 bases between. In DNA form, the CDR3 reads TGTGCCAGCAGCACAGGGTTCGGCCCCTACGAGCAGTACTTC. As protein: CASSTGFGPYEQYF.

The chain has TRBV10-3 and TRBJ2-2; D is unresolved. The ends were cut back, 2 bases at V and 6 bases at J, with 7 bases in the middle. The CDR3 length is 13 residues. Germline-derived CDR1 and CDR2 are ENHRY and SYGVKD. The CDR3 protein is CAISEMAAGELFF. The CDR3 bases are TGTGCCATCAGTGAGATGGCGGCCGGGGAGCTGTTTTTT.

This chain links TRBV15 with TRBJ1-2, with D perhaps TRBD1 (6 bases). The germline gives CDR1 LNHNV, CDR2 YYDKDF (reference sequence). V lost 0 bases and J lost 8, with 13 bases in between. The CDR3 loop spans 14 amino acids. The CDR3 spells CATSRESQGWGYTF. The DNA of the CDR3 is TGTGCCACCAGCAGAGAGTCACAGGGCTGGGGCTACACCTTC.

This rearrangement joins TRBV9 to TRBJ2-1; D gene ambiguous. V dropped 4 bases and J dropped 0 bases, with 11 bases sitting between them. The length of the CDR3 is 15 residues. Germline V gene lookup returns CDR1 SGDLS and CDR2 YYNGEE. CDR3 loop: CASSRTSSSYNEQFF. Written as DNA, the CDR3 is TGTGCCAGCAGCCGGACCTCAAGCTCCTACAATGAGCAGTTCTTC.

This chain uses TRBV18 with TRBJ1-3; D unclear. V was pared by 3 bases and J by 0 bases, with 12 bases between. CDR1 is KGHSH, CDR2 LQKENI, per germline. The CDR3 length is 16 residues. The CDR3 sequence is CASSPLIERSGNTIYF. CDR3 DNA sequence: TGTGCCAGCTCACCTCTTATCGAGCGCTCTGGAAACACCATATATTTT.

The chain couples TRBV7-3 to TRBJ1-2; D may be TRBD1 (6 bases). The V end lost 3 bases, the J end lost 5 bases, and 22 bases lay between the germline ends. The CDR3 is made up of 17 amino acids. Germline CDR1 reads SGHTA; CDR2 reads FQGTGA. CDR3 DNA: TGTGCCAGCAGCTTCTCCCACCGACAGGAGGGATCTTATGGCTACACCTTC. Amino acid sequence: CASSFSHRQEGSYGYTF.

The chain recombines TRBV19 with TRBJ2-7; TRBD2 is a possible D gene (6 bases). Germline lookup yields CDR1 LNHDA and CDR2 SQIVND (reference sequence). CDR3 length equals 17 residues. The germline V and J ends were trimmed by 3 bases and 0 bases, with 18 bases remaining between them. The CDR3 protein is CASSIEAGTQNSYEQYF. CDR3 bases: TGTGCCAGTAGTATCGAAGCAGGGACTCAAAACTCCTACGAGCAGTACTTC.

The rearrangement links TRBV29-1 to TRBJ1-1; D remains unclear. The CDR3 is 10 amino acids. V was pared by 3 bases and J by 7 bases, with 6 bases between. Germline V CDR1 and CDR2: SQVTM, ANQGSEA. The DNA of the CDR3 is TGCAGCGTTGATTCTGGTGAAGCTTTCTTT. The encoded protein is CSVDSGEAFF.

V is TRBV5-1 and J is TRBJ1-2, with 9 bases fitting TRBD1. Germline trimming cut 0 bases from V and 6 bases from J; bases unmatched to any gene: 3. The CDR3 extends over 14 amino acids. The V gene's germline CDR1 is SGHRS and CDR2 YFSETQ. This chain's CDR3 is CASSLGTGEDGYTF. In DNA, the CDR3 is TGCGCCAGCAGCTTGGGGACAGGGGAAGATGGCTACACCTTC.

The sample holds a few counts of this clone. This chain uses TRBV2 with TRBJ1-6, with a weak D call TRBD1 (6 bases). This CDR3 spans 14 amino acids. Trimming stripped 6 bases from V and 10 bases from J, with 16 bases between. Germline CDR1 reads SNHLY; CDR2 reads FYNNEI. CDR3 DNA: TGTGCCAGCAGCCGCGACAGGTTGGGGTCACCCCTCCACTTT. This encodes CASSRDRLGSPLHF.